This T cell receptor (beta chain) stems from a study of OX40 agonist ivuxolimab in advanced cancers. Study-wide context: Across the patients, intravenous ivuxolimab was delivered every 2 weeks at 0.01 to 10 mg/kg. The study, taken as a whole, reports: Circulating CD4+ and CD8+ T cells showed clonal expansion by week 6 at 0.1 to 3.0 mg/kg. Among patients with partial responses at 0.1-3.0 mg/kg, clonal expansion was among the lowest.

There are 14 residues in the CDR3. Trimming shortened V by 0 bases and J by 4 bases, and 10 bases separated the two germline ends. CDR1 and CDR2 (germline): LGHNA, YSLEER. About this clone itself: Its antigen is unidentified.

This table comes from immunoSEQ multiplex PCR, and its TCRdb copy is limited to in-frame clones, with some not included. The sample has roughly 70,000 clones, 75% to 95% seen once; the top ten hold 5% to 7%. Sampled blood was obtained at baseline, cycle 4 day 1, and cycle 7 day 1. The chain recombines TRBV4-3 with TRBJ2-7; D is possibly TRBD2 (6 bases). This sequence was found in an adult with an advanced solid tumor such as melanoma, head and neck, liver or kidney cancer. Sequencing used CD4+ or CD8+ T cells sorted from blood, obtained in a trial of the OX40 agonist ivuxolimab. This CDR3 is CASSQDPGTYEQYF. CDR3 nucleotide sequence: TGCGCCAGCAGCCAAGATCCGGGGACTTACGAGCAGTACTTC.